The 31 T cell receptor beta chains below were found in one sample sequenced in a study of vaccination effects on CD4 cells after COVID-19. Culture proceeded for 10 days, and CD4+ T cells were then isolated. Measured with immunoSEQ multiplex PCR; TCRdb has only the in-frame clones, and not every one. Of approximately 37,000 clones listed, 82% are singletons. Antigens of these TCRs are unknown. This sample comprised CD4+ T cells from PBMCs cultured without peptide, obtained before COVID-19 vaccination. These receptors all stem from a human donor who received a COVID-19 vaccine.

DNA for the CDR3: TGTGCCAGCAGCTTAAGTCGTAATTCACCCCTCCACTTT. This gives the protein CASSLSRNSPLHF. The rearrangement links TRBV11-1 to TRBJ1-6; D unresolved. The length of the CDR3 is 13 residues. CDR1 and CDR2 from the germline V gene are SGHAT and FQDESV (reference sequence). The ends were cut back, 2 bases at V and 6 bases at J, with 5 bases in the middle.

J is TRBJ2-5 and V is TRBV18, with 8 nucleotides matching TRBD1. This CDR3 spans 14 amino acids. Germline CDR1 KGHSH, CDR2 LQKENI. After removal of 6 bases from V and 3 bases from J, the junction contained 6 bases not matched to a gene. CDR3 DNA: TGTGCCAGCTCGTCCCAGGGGGCTGAAGAGACCCAGTACTTC. Encoded protein: CASSSQGAEETQYF.

The chain has TRBV13 and TRBJ2-1; 9 bases align to TRBD2. The CDR3 is 16 amino acids. Unmatched junction bases numbered 11, after V lost 5 bases and J lost 6 bases. Germline V gene lookup returns CDR1 PRHDT and CDR2 FYEKMQ (reference sequence). The CDR3 spells CASSRPAGGGPNEQFF. CDR3 nucleotide sequence: TGTGCCAGCAGCCGCCCGGCGGGGGGGGGCCCCAATGAGCAGTTCTTC.

The chain combines TRBV7-2 with TRBJ2-5; 12 nucleotides agree with TRBD2. The CDR3 is 14 residues long. Germline loops: CDR1 SGHTA, CDR2 FQGNSA. The V gene end was trimmed by 8 bases and the J gene end by 4 bases; junction bases not matched to a gene: 5. In DNA, the CDR3 is TGTGCCAGCGGAACTAGCGGGGGGATAGAGACCCAGTACTTC. This codes for CASGTSGGIETQYF.

This clone was counted a single time. DNA of the CDR3: TGTGCCAGCAGCTTAGCGGTGACGGGCGAGCCCCAGCATTTT. The encoded protein is CASSLAVTGEPQHF. The rearrangement uses TRBV7-9 and TRBJ1-5; D gene uncertain. Germline loops: CDR1 SEHNR, CDR2 FQNEAQ (reference sequence). V lost 0 bases, J lost 8 bases, and 11 bases lay in between. The CDR3 length is 14 residues. The full variable domain, in which reference TRBV7-9 and TRBJ1-5 provide the parts outside the CDR3, is DTGVSQNPRHKITKRGQNVTFRCDPISEHNRLYWYRQTLGQGPEFLTYFQNEAQLEKSRLLSDRFSAERPKGSFSTLEIQRTEQGDSAMYLCASSLAVTGEPQHFGDGTRLSIL.

The chain has TRBV28 and TRBJ1-3; D gene uncertain. Per germline, CDR1 MDHEN and CDR2 SYDVKM. V gave up 8 bases and J gave up 1 base, with 12 bases separating them. This CDR3 has 14 amino acids. The CDR3 DNA reads as TGTGCCAGCGGTCCCGGGCTATCTGGAAACACCATATATTTT. Amino acid sequence: CASGPGLSGNTIYF.

The V gene is TRBV4-1, the J gene TRBJ1-1; D call uncertain. V was shortened by 0 bases and J by 0 bases, with 11 bases between the two germline ends. There are 16 residues in the CDR3. In germline, CDR1 is MGHRA, CDR2 YSYEKL. The CDR3 region is CASSQDKGEVNTEAFF. The CDR3 DNA reads as TGCGCCAGCAGCCAAGATAAAGGTGAAGTGAACACTGAAGCTTTCTTT.

The genes are TRBV6-1 and TRBJ1-1, with D unresolved. Trimming took off 0 bases at V and 10 bases at J, with 6 bases between the two ends. The CDR3 consists of 11 residues. Germline V CDR1 and CDR2: MNHNS, SASEGT. CDR3 loop: CASSEALGAFF. Here the CDR3 DNA reads TGTGCCAGCAGTGAAGCGCTAGGAGCTTTCTTT.

The chain uses TRBV5-1 and TRBJ2-5; D ambiguous. The germline gives CDR1 SGHRS, CDR2 YFSETQ. The CDR3 runs 13 residues. Trimming removed 0 bases at V and 3 bases at J, with 6 bases between. The CDR3 spells CASSLDGEETQYF. The CDR3 DNA reads TGCGCCAGCAGCTTGGATGGGGAAGAGACCCAGTACTTC. Full variable domain (remainder filled in from reference TRBV5-1 and TRBJ2-5): KAGVTQTPRYLIKTRGQQVTLSCSPISGHRSVSWYQQTPGQGLQFLFEYFSETQRNKGNFPGRFSGRQFSNSRSEMNVSTLELGDSALYLCASSLDGEETQYFGPGTRLLVL.

The chain is built from TRBV19 and TRBJ1-2; D is uncertain. This CDR3 region has 13 residues. Trimming stripped 10 bases from V and 6 bases from J, with 18 bases between. Germline CDR1 and CDR2: LNHDA and SQIVND (reference sequence). This CDR3 is CATGRNSVNGYTF. The CDR3 DNA sequence: TGTGCCACCGGGCGAAATTCGGTAAATGGCTACACCTTC.

The J gene is TRBJ2-5, the V gene TRBV29-1, with D possibly being TRBD1 (6 bases). From germline, CDR1 is SQVTM and CDR2 ANQGSEA. Trimming stripped 7 bases from V and 2 bases from J, with 11 bases between. The CDR3 is 12 amino acids. CDR3 loop: CSAGQNQETQYF. The CDR3 DNA reads TGCAGCGCTGGACAGAATCAAGAGACCCAGTACTTC.

The V call is TRBV30, the J call TRBJ2-6; unclear D gene. This CDR3 is 14 amino acids long. Germline V gene sequence: CDR1 GTSNPN, CDR2 SVGIG (reference sequence). V was clipped by 8 bases and J by 0 bases, with 11 bases between them. The CDR3 sequence is CAITLSSGANVLTF. The DNA for the CDR3 is TGTGCCATTACCCTGAGCTCTGGGGCCAACGTCCTGACTTTC.

J is TRBJ2-2 and V is TRBV10-1; perhaps TRBD1 as D (5 bases). Germline V gene sequence: CDR1 WNHNN, CDR2 SYGVQD (reference sequence). This CDR3 contains 15 residues. Trimming cost V 3 bases and J 2 bases, with 10 bases left between them. CDR3 sequence (DNA): TGCGCCAGCAGTGACCCAGGGATCAACACCGGGGAGCTGTTTTTT. Translated: CASSDPGINTGELFF.

This clone showed up just once. The CDR3 DNA is TGTGCCAGCAGTTTAAGAAGCAGCTCCTACGAGCAGTACGTC. Translated: CASSLRSSSYEQYV. The chain uses TRBV28 and TRBJ2-7, with D hard to call. Trimming left V 2 bases short and J 0 bases short, with 8 bases between. Germline-derived CDR1 and CDR2 are MDHEN and SYDVKM. This CDR3 spans 14 amino acids.

This chain links TRBV24-1 with TRBJ2-3; TRBD2 is a possible D gene (5 bases). Per the germline V gene, CDR1 is KGHDR and CDR2 is SFDVKD. The CDR3 contains 13 residues. Deletions cut 3 bases from V and 3 bases from J, with 6 bases between. The CDR3 bases are TGTGCCACCAGTGATCGAGGGACAGATACGCAGTATTTT. The encoded protein is CATSDRGTDTQYF.

A few counts support this clone. The chain couples TRBV21-1 to TRBJ2-7; the table's D call, TRBD2, was not checked against the DNA. TRBV21-1 is noted as a pseudogene. CDR3 size: 13 residues. CDR3 coding DNA: TGTGCCAGCAGCAAAGGTCGGAGTTGGGAGCAGTACGTC. Its protein product is CASSKGRSWEQYV.

The rearrangement uses TRBV5-8 and TRBJ2-1; 10 bases are a match to TRBD2. CDR1 is SGHTS and CDR2 is YDEGEE in the germline V gene. V dropped 7 bases and J dropped 0; count of bases not matched to a gene: 16. The length of the CDR3 is 19 residues. The chain's CDR3 is CASPNSPSGGVSSYNEQFF. CDR3 nucleotide sequence: TGTGCCAGCCCCAATTCCCCCAGCGGGGGGGTGAGCTCCTACAATGAGCAGTTCTTC.

The rearrangement joins TRBV19 to TRBJ2-2; D may correspond to TRBD1 or TRBD2 (5 bases each). CDR1 and CDR2 from the germline V gene are LNHDA and SQIVND (reference sequence). V lost 3 bases and J lost 5, with 19 bases in between. CDR3 length: 17 amino acids. CDR3: CASSIGTALGGTGELFF. Written as DNA, the CDR3 is TGTGCCAGTAGTATCGGGACGGCCCTTGGAGGTACCGGGGAGCTGTTTTTT.

The chain has TRBV7-9 and TRBJ1-3; D gene ambiguous. Germline V gene lookup returns CDR1 SEHNR and CDR2 FQNEAQ (reference sequence). Trimming stripped 4 bases from V and 4 bases from J, with 17 bases between. The CDR3 sequence is 16 residues long. DNA of the CDR3: TGTGCCAGCAGCTATTCGGGCAGTCACACCGGAAACACCATATATTTT. Protein product: CASSYSGSHTGNTIYF.

The chain links TRBV7-2 to TRBJ2-3, with 10 nucleotides matching TRBD2. The CDR3 sequence is 14 residues long. With 5 bases clipped from V and 4 bases from J, the junction kept 3 bases outside the gene matches. In germline, CDR1 is SGHTA, CDR2 FQGNSA. In nucleotides, the CDR3 is TGTGCCAGCAGCAGGAGCGGGGGGGCAGATACGCAGTATTTT. Translated, it gives CASSRSGGADTQYF. The full variable domain, its missing parts supplied by reference TRBV7-2 and TRBJ2-3, is GAGVSQSPSNKVTEKGKDVELRCDPISGHTALYWYRQSLGQGLEFLIYFQGNSAPDKSGLPSDRFSAERTGGSVSTLTIQRTQQEDSAVYLCASSRSGGADTQYFGPGTRLTVL.

The V gene is TRBV19, the J gene TRBJ1-2; no clear D. This CDR3 contains 13 residues. CDR1 LNHDA and CDR2 SQIVND come from the germline V gene (reference sequence). V lost 5 bases to trimming and J lost 7 bases, with 14 bases between them. CDR3 region: CASSDSLLGGYTF. The CDR3 nucleotides read TGTGCCAGTAGTGACTCACTACTCGGTGGCTACACCTTC. Full variable domain (outside the CDR3, taken from reference TRBV19 and TRBJ1-2): DGGITQSPKYLFRKEGQNVTLSCEQNLNHDAMYWYRQDPGQGLRLIYYSQIVNDFQKGDIAEGYSVSREKKESFPLTVTSAQKNPTAFYLCASSDSLLGGYTFGSGTRLTVV.

The V and J genes are TRBV7-9 and TRBJ1-6; the D gene is possibly TRBD1 (5 bases). Trimming removed 2 bases from V and 10 bases from J, with 18 bases in between. Germline-derived CDR1 and CDR2 are SEHNR and FQNEAQ (reference sequence). The CDR3 covers 16 residues. The CDR3 bases are TGTGCCAGCAGCTTAATATGGGGGAGTCGGGAATCACCCCTCCACTTT. Translation: CASSLIWGSRESPLHF.

The rearrangement uses TRBV7-3 and TRBJ1-2; D possibly corresponds to TRBD1 (6 bases). The CDR3 totals 14 residues. CDR1 is SGHTA, CDR2 FQGTGA, per germline. V was trimmed by 0 bases and J by 8 bases, leaving 13 bases between them. Here the CDR3 DNA reads TGTGCCAGCAGCTTAACAACCGGGGGCGGCGGCTACACCTTC. Residues: CASSLTTGGGGYTF. The variable domain in full, completed from reference TRBV7-3 and TRBJ1-2, reads GAGVSQTPSNKVTEKGKYVELRCDPISGHTALYWYRQSLGQGPEFLIYFQGTGAADDSGLPNDRFFAVRPEGSVSTLKIQRTERGDSAVYLCASSLTTGGGGYTFGSGTRLTVV.

The genes are TRBV7-3 and TRBJ2-5, with D maybe TRBD1 (6 bases). Looked up from germline, CDR1 is SGHTA and CDR2 is FQGTGA. The CDR3 is made up of 13 amino acids. V lost 4 bases and J 4 bases, leaving 10 bases between the germline ends. The CDR3 spells CASSSGHGETQYF. The DNA for the CDR3 is TGTGCCAGCAGCTCGGGACATGGAGAGACCCAGTACTTC.

This clone was counted a single time. Other DNA sequences within the sample encode an identical CDR3. The chain is built from TRBV18 and TRBJ2-3, with a possible D match to TRBD2 (5 bases). Germline-derived CDR1 and CDR2 are KGHSH and LQKENI. Trimming cost V 1 base and J 1 base, with 6 bases left between them. The CDR3 sequence is 14 residues long. CDR3 in amino acids: CASSPQGGTDTQYF. In DNA form, the CDR3 reads TGTGCCAGCTCACCACAGGGAGGCACAGATACGCAGTATTTT. Complete variable domain (other parts from reference TRBV18 and TRBJ2-3): NAGVMQNPRHLVRRRGQEARLRCSPMKGHSHVYWYRQLPEEGLKFMVYLQKENIIDESGMPKERFSAEFPKEGPSILRIQQVVRGDSAAYFCASSPQGGTDTQYFGPGTRLTVL.

In regard to this clone: At one end, the junction sequence differs from germline, possibly due to a read error. J is TRBJ1-1 and V is TRBV2; perhaps TRBD1 as D (6 bases). The CDR3 spans 16 residues. CDR1 is SNHLY, CDR2 FYNNEI, per germline. The CDR3 reads CASKGTFRGLNSEAFF. DNA for the CDR3: TGTGCCAGCAAAGGGACGTTTAGGGGGTTGAACAGTGAAGCTTTCTTT.

The chain is built from TRBV18 and TRBJ1-1; D not certain. The CDR3 has 12 residues. V was clipped by 3 bases and J by 4 bases, with 6 bases between them. Germline V gives CDR1 KGHSH, CDR2 LQKENI. Here the CDR3 reads CASSPLGTEAFF. In DNA, the CDR3 is TGTGCCAGCTCACCTCTGGGCACTGAAGCTTTCTTT.

V and J are TRBV30 and TRBJ1-2, with TRBD1 matching over 8 bases. The germline CDR1 and CDR2 sequences are GTSNPN and SVGIG (reference sequence). Trimming at V came to 6 bases and at J to 1 base, leaving 10 bases not matched to a gene. The length of the CDR3 is 15 residues. The CDR3 here is CACPSGTGDNYGYTF. For the CDR3, the DNA is TGTGCCTGCCCTTCCGGGACAGGAGATAACTATGGCTACACCTTC. Full variable domain (rest looked up from reference TRBV30 and TRBJ1-2): SQTIHQWPATLVQPVGSPLSLECTVEGTSNPNLYWYRQAAGRGLQLLFYSVGIGQISSEVPQNLSASRPQDRQFILSSKKLLLSDSGFYLCACPSGTGDNYGYTFGSGTRLTVV.

The V call is TRBV5-8, the J call TRBJ1-1; 11 bases fit TRBD1. CDR1 SGHTS and CDR2 YDEGEE come from the germline V gene. V shed 1 base, J shed 4 bases, and the junction held 3 bases outside the gene matches. The CDR3 extends over 15 amino acids. CDR3 sequence (DNA): TGTGCCAGCAGCTTGTTTGGGACAGGGGGCACTGAAGCTTTCTTT. Residues: CASSLFGTGGTEAFF.

The chain combines TRBV28 with TRBJ1-1, with TRBD1 as a possible D gene (5 bases). Germline assignment: CDR1 MDHEN and CDR2 SYDVKM. V dropped 2 bases and J dropped 3 bases, with 10 bases sitting between them. This CDR3 has 14 amino acids. The CDR3 bases are TGTGCCAGCAGTTTAGGCCAGGGATACACTGAAGCTTTCTTT. Encoded protein: CASSLGQGYTEAFF.

V is TRBV6-5 and J is TRBJ2-1; weak D call: TRBD2 (6 bases). Germline V gene lookup returns CDR1 MNHEY and CDR2 SVGAGI. V was pared by 2 bases and J by 7 bases, with 18 bases between. CDR3 size: 16 residues. CDR3 loop: CASSYGGSGWENEQFF. The CDR3 DNA is TGTGCCAGCAGTTACGGGGGGTCAGGGTGGGAAAATGAGCAGTTCTTC.